The 8 T cell receptor beta chains in this list originate from one sample, sequenced in a study of Ad26.COV2.S vaccination and SARS-CoV-2 variants. As to treatment: over 15 received Ad26.COV2.S at low or high dose, single or two shots; about 5 received placebo; per-sample allocation not given. Samples analyzed were those drawn on day 63 after the first vaccine or placebo injection. Assay: immunoSEQ multiplex PCR; the TCRdb copy retains only in-frame clones and omits some. The sample shows around 320,000 clones, 85% to 90% of them seen only once. This sample comprised peripheral blood, obtained in a trial of Ad26.COV2.S vaccine versus placebo. These receptors were obtained from a person aged 18-60 years who received the Ad26.COV2.S COVID-19 vaccine or a placebo.

The rearrangement uses TRBV3-1 (or the pseudogene TRBV3-2) and TRBJ2-3; no reliable D call. V was shortened by 4 bases and J by 10 bases, with 9 bases between the two germline ends. Germline values: CDR1 LGHDT, CDR2 YNNKEL (reference sequence). This CDR3 is built from 11 residues. CDR3 sequence reads: CASSLKSSQYF. The CDR3 DNA is TGTGCCAGCAGCCTGAAGTCCTCGCAGTATTTT.

This clone was found once. V gene TRBV6-5 combines with J gene TRBJ1-2; D remains ambiguous. Germline CDR1 MNHEY, CDR2 SVGAGI. The CDR3 loop spans 13 amino acids. V was pared by 5 bases and J by 3 bases, with 10 bases between. For the CDR3, the DNA is TGTGCCAGCAGTCCTAGGGAGGACTATGGCTACACCTTC. It yields the protein CASSPREDYGYTF.

This sequence joins TRBV9 and TRBJ1-5, with no clear D. CDR1 is SGDLS, CDR2 YYNGEE, per germline. The CDR3 covers 13 residues. Trimming shortened V by 0 bases and J by 4 bases, and 5 bases separated the two germline ends. The CDR3 loop is CASSVAPNQPQHF. The CDR3 coding sequence is TGTGCCAGCAGCGTAGCCCCGAATCAGCCCCAGCATTTT.

The sample holds a few counts of this clone. The chain has TRBV11-3 and TRBJ2-2, with D perhaps TRBD1 or TRBD2 (5 bases each). V lost 1 base and J 6 bases, leaving 9 bases between the germline ends. Germline loops: CDR1 SGHNT, CDR2 YENEEA. The CDR3 consists of 14 residues. The CDR3 loop is CASSLVGTAGELFF. The CDR3 nucleotides read TGTGCCAGCAGCTTAGTGGGGACGGCCGGGGAGCTGTTTTTT.

The chain joins TRBV2 to TRBJ2-3; a possible D gene is TRBD1 (5 bases). The CDR3 totals 14 residues. Trimming took 5 bases from V and 1 from J, leaving 10 bases between them. Germline CDR1 and CDR2: SNHLY and FYNNEI. CDR3 in DNA: TGTGCCAGCAGTCACAGGACACGCACAGATACGCAGTATTTT. It encodes CASSHRTRTDTQYF.

V and J are TRBV24-1 and TRBJ1-6; TRBD1 is a possible D gene (6 bases). This CDR3 region has 17 residues. CDR1 and CDR2 (germline): KGHDR, SFDVKD. Trimming stripped 9 bases from V and 0 bases from J, with 17 bases between. CDR3 nucleotides: TGTGCCACCGGGGCGGGACACCCTTGCTCCTATAATTCACCCCTCCACTTT. Its translation: CATGAGHPCSYNSPLHF.

The chain recombines TRBV5-1 with TRBJ2-2; TRBD1 agrees at 7 bases. The CDR3 loop spans 15 amino acids. The V and J ends lost 2 bases and 5 bases, in that order; junction bases with no gene match: 6. The germline CDR1 and CDR2 sequences are SGHRS and YFSETQ. CDR3 coding DNA: TGCGCCAGCAGCTTACAGGGGACGCTAACCGGGGAGCTGTTTTTT. Residues: CASSLQGTLTGELFF.

CDR3 in amino acids: CATPTDTQYF. DNA for the CDR3: TGTGCCACGCCCACAGATACGCAGTATTTT. The genes are TRBV15 and TRBJ2-3; D is uncertain. V shed 9 bases and J shed 2 bases, with 3 bases lying between them. This CDR3 has 10 amino acids. CDR1 and CDR2 from the germline V gene are LNHNV and YYDKDF (reference sequence).